The present entry profiles one T cell receptor beta chain with its context. TCR beta chains were sequenced at survey level with immunoSEQ. The method was immunoSEQ multiplex PCR; TCRdb's version includes in-frame clones alone and lacks a portion of them. The table has approximately 70,000 clones, 90% to 95% seen once. The V gene's germline CDR1 is KGHSH and CDR2 LQKENI. The length of the CDR3 is 16 residues. Trimming shortened V by 1 base and J by 2 bases, and 13 bases separated the two germline ends. The gene calls are TRBV18 and TRBJ2-3; unclear D gene. The sequence was obtained from a man aged 35-49 years with rheumatoid arthritis. Sequences were obtained from PBMCs. The CDR3 loop reads CASSPLDLANTDTQYF. The CDR3 DNA reads as TGTGCCAGCTCACCACTTGACTTGGCTAACACAGATACGCAGTATTTT.